One sample yielded the 32 T cell receptor beta chains listed below, sequenced in a study of T cell changes during pregnancy in multiple sclerosis. Only in-frame clones appear in the TCRdb table, and some are missing; sequencing was by immunoSEQ multiplex PCR. The sample has over 75,000 clones; 92% are singletons. The sample here was peripheral blood, taken in the first trimester of pregnancy. These receptors were collected from a female donor with multiple sclerosis, enrolled in a pregnancy study.

This clone appeared a few times. This chain links TRBV2 with TRBJ2-1, with 11 bases aligning to TRBD2. Germline V CDR1 and CDR2: SNHLY, FYNNEI. The CDR3 has 15 residues. Germline trimming cut 6 bases from V and 6 bases from J; bases unmatched to any gene: 7. Here the CDR3 DNA reads TGTGCCAGCAGATACGGGACTAGCGGCCTCAATGAGCAGTTCTTC. Residues: CASRYGTSGLNEQFF.

The rearrangement uses TRBV11-2 and TRBJ2-7, with TRBD2 identical over 13 bases. The CDR3 spans 17 residues. Losses at the gene ends were 5 bases for V and 6 bases for J; bases not matched to a gene: 13. CDR1 SGHAT and CDR2 FQNNGV come from the germline V gene. The CDR3: CASSIAPGLAGQGEQYF. DNA for the CDR3: TGTGCCAGCAGCATTGCTCCGGGACTAGCGGGACAGGGCGAGCAGTACTTC. Using reference TRBV11-2 and TRBJ2-7 for the parts outside the CDR3, the full variable domain is EAGVAQSPRYKIIEKRQSVAFWCNPISGHATLYWYQQILGQGPKLLIQFQNNGVVDDSQLPKDRFSAERLKGVDSTLKIQPAKLEDSAVYLCASSIAPGLAGQGEQYFGPGTRLTVT.

This rearrangement joins TRBV29-1 to TRBJ1-1; a weak D match, TRBD1 (6 bases). With 3 bases removed from V and 5 bases from J, the gap between germline ends came to 22 bases. Per the germline V gene, CDR1 is SQVTM and CDR2 is ANQGSEA. This CDR3 spans 16 amino acids. CDR3 sequence reads: CSVEAQRGGWRTEAFF. The CDR3 bases are TGCAGCGTTGAGGCCCAACGGGGGGGCTGGAGGACTGAAGCTTTCTTT.

The chain is built from TRBV30 and TRBJ2-1, with TRBD2 identical over 11 bases. The CDR3 length is 13 residues. V was pared by 7 bases and J by 10 bases, with 9 bases of the junction left unmatched. From germline, CDR1 is GTSNPN and CDR2 SVGIG (reference sequence). CDR3 DNA: TGTGCCTTGATAGCGGGAGGGCCTGGGGAGCAGTTCTTC. Protein sequence: CALIAGGPGEQFF.

Of note for this clone: The junction does not match germline at one end; this may be a read error. The rearrangement uses TRBV7-7 and TRBJ2-3; D call uncertain. Germline CDR1 reads SSHAT; CDR2 reads FNYEAQ (reference sequence). This CDR3 is 15 amino acids long. The CDR3 spells CASSPSVADTDTQYF. The CDR3 DNA reads as TGTGCTAGCAGCCCATCAGTCGCCGACACAGATACGCAGTATTTT.

The CDR3 region has the DNA TGTGCCAGCAGCCAAGTCGCCTTTGACCTCGGAGGGGGCTACACCTTC. Translation: CASSQVAFDLGGGYTF. The chain recombines TRBV14 with TRBJ1-2, with unresolved D. Germline values: CDR1 SGHDN, CDR2 FVKESK. V lost 1 base and J 8 bases, leaving 20 bases between the germline ends. The CDR3 extends over 16 amino acids.

The chain employs TRBV19 and TRBJ2-7, with TRBD2 matching over 13 bases. Germline loops: CDR1 LNHDA, CDR2 SQIVND (reference sequence). This CDR3 region has 19 residues. V gave up 2 bases and J gave up 0 bases; unmatched junction bases: 10. The CDR3 coding sequence is TGTGCCAGTAGTATAAGTCTTACTAGCGGGAGGGCCAACTCCTACGAGCAGTACTTC. Its protein product is CASSISLTSGRANSYEQYF.

This chain connects TRBV2 to TRBJ2-7; 10 positions agree with TRBD2. Germline assignment: CDR1 SNHLY and CDR2 FYNNEI. The CDR3 consists of 14 residues. V lost 6 bases to trimming and J lost 7 bases; unmatched junction nucleotides: 9. CDR3 coding DNA: TGTGCCAGCAGGGGCCTAGCGGGAGTAAGAGAGCAGTACTTC. Translating gives CASRGLAGVREQYF.

This chain connects TRBV4-2 to TRBJ1-2; no reliable D call. The CDR3 loop spans 15 amino acids. Germline assignment: CDR1 LGHNA and CDR2 YNFKEQ. Between the trimmed V and J ends, which lost 1 base and 4 bases, there was a span of 13 bases. In DNA, the CDR3 is TGTGCCAGCAGCCAAGGCCGAACGGGGTTCTATGGCTACACCTTC. Its translation is CASSQGRTGFYGYTF.

V is TRBV7-2 and J is TRBJ2-2; D gene unclear. Germline V lookup: CDR1 SGHTA, CDR2 FQGNSA. Trimming pared 4 bases from V and 7 bases from J, leaving 7 bases between. This CDR3 is built from 12 residues. The CDR3 sequence: CASSWALGELFF. As DNA, the CDR3 is TGTGCCAGCAGCTGGGCCCTCGGGGAGCTGTTTTTT.

This chain links TRBV9 with TRBJ2-1; D is undetermined. Trimming left V 7 bases short and J 7 bases short, with 15 bases between. The length of the CDR3 is 13 residues. Per germline, CDR1 SGDLS and CDR2 YYNGEE. This CDR3 reads CASGSPIMNEQFF. CDR3 sequence (DNA): TGTGCCAGCGGCTCTCCGATTATGAATGAGCAGTTCTTC. Full variable domain (rest looked up from reference TRBV9 and TRBJ2-1): DSGVTQTPKHLITATGQRVTLRCSPRSGDLSVYWYQQSLDQGLQFLIQYYNGEERAKGNILERFSAQQFPDLHSELNLSSLELGDSALYFCASGSPIMNEQFFGPGTRLTVL.

This chain joins TRBV7-9 and TRBJ2-1; D possibly corresponds to TRBD2 (5 bases). The germline V gene encodes CDR1 SEHNR and CDR2 FQNEAQ (reference sequence). The V end lost 8 bases, the J end lost 2 bases, and 10 bases lay between the germline ends. The CDR3 contains 13 residues. The CDR3 protein is CASLIGTYNEQFF. The CDR3 region has the DNA TGTGCCAGCCTAATCGGGACCTACAATGAGCAGTTCTTC.

This chain links TRBV7-9 with TRBJ2-7, with 8 positions matching TRBD2. The CDR3 has 15 residues. CDR1 SEHNR and CDR2 FQNEAQ come from the germline V gene (reference sequence). V shed 1 base, J shed 6 bases, and the junction held 8 bases outside the gene matches. The CDR3 DNA sequence: TGTGCCAGCAGCTTAGTGAGCGGGAGAGCTTTCGAGCAGTACTTC. It specifies CASSLVSGRAFEQYF.

The chain combines TRBV5-1 with TRBJ1-5, with D perhaps matching TRBD1 (6 bases). CDR1 and CDR2 (germline): SGHRS, YFSETQ. With 4 bases removed from V and 0 bases from J, the gap between germline ends came to 20 bases. The CDR3 is made up of 18 amino acids. As DNA, the CDR3 is TGCGCCAGCAGCCCCCCGGGGGGGGGCGGGTATAGCAATCAGCCCCAGCATTTT. It is translated as CASSPPGGGGYSNQPQHF.

The CDR3 DNA sequence: TGTGCCAGCAGCTTAGGACAGCTTAAGACCCAGTACTTC. It translates to CASSLGQLKTQYF. The chain couples TRBV7-6 to TRBJ2-5, with D possibly being TRBD1 (5 bases). The CDR3 spans 13 residues. Germline CDR1 is SGHVS and CDR2 is FNYEAQ. V was cut by 1 base and J by 6 bases, with 9 bases left in between.

This clone has only one observation. V and J are TRBV28 and TRBJ2-2, with 7 bases that match TRBD1. V shed 6 bases and J 0 bases; nucleotides not matched to a gene: 7. This CDR3 is 16 amino acids long. Germline values: CDR1 MDHEN, CDR2 SYDVKM. The CDR3 sequence is CASRPDRAANTGELFF. In DNA form, the CDR3 reads TGTGCCAGCAGACCTGACAGGGCGGCGAACACCGGGGAGCTGTTTTTT.

The genes are TRBV28 and TRBJ2-3, with D possibly TRBD2 on 6 matching bases. CDR3 length equals 14 residues. The germline V gene encodes CDR1 MDHEN and CDR2 SYDVKM. Trimming removed 7 bases from V and 0 bases from J, with 11 bases in between. The CDR3 region has the DNA TGTGCCAGCATCCCCAGCGGGAGCACAGATACGCAGTATTTT. Its translation is CASIPSGSTDTQYF.

This chain uses TRBV15 with TRBJ1-6, with D perhaps matching TRBD1 (5 bases). Trimming shortened V by 0 bases and J by 6 bases, and 6 bases separated the two germline ends. From germline, CDR1 is LNHNV and CDR2 YYDKDF (reference sequence). This CDR3 comprises 14 residues. CDR3 protein: CATSRDRANSPLHF. CDR3 DNA sequence: TGTGCCACCAGCAGAGACAGGGCTAATTCACCCCTCCACTTT. The full variable domain, rest sourced from reference TRBV15 and TRBJ1-6, is DAMVIQNPRYQVTQFGKPVTLSCSQTLNHNVMYWYQQKSSQAPKLLFHYYDKDFNNEADTPDNFQSRRPNTSFCFLDIRSPGLGDTAMYLCATSRDRANSPLHFGNGTRLTVT.

The CDR3 loop reads CAAPPSYPSGYEQYF. CDR3 DNA: TGTGCCGCCCCCCCTTCGTACCCCTCGGGCTACGAGCAGTACTTC. The rearrangement links TRBV19 to TRBJ2-7; D is ambiguous. This CDR3 spans 15 amino acids. V lost 11 bases and J 3 bases, leaving 23 bases between the germline ends. Germline loops: CDR1 LNHDA, CDR2 SQIVND (reference sequence). The full variable domain, rest sourced from reference TRBV19 and TRBJ2-7, is DGGITQSPKYLFRKEGQNVTLSCEQNLNHDAMYWYRQDPGQGLRLIYYSQIVNDFQKGDIAEGYSVSREKKESFPLTVTSAQKNPTAFYLCAAPPSYPSGYEQYFGPGTRLTVT.

The chain employs TRBV7-8 and TRBJ2-1, with TRBD2 identical over 11 bases. The germline V gene encodes CDR1 SGHVS and CDR2 FQNEAQ. V dropped 2 bases and J dropped 14; count of bases not matched to a gene: 14. The CDR3 spans 16 residues. CDR3 loop: CASSLHPSGRIDEEFF. In DNA form, the CDR3 reads TGTGCCAGCAGCTTACACCCTAGCGGGAGGATAGACGAGGAGTTCTTC.

J is TRBJ2-2 and V is TRBV19, with TRBD1 matching over 9 bases. CDR1 is LNHDA and CDR2 is SQIVND in the germline V gene (reference sequence). This CDR3 has 14 amino acids. Trimming removed 6 bases from V and 3 bases from J; junction bases left unmatched: 2. Written as DNA, the CDR3 is TGTGCCAGTAGAGACAGGGGGGACACCGGGGAGCTGTTTTTT. Translated, it gives CASRDRGDTGELFF.

The rearrangement links TRBV19 to TRBJ2-3, with TRBD2 as a possible D gene (6 bases). Per the germline V gene, CDR1 is LNHDA and CDR2 is SQIVND (reference sequence). Trimming pared 4 bases from V and 3 bases from J, leaving 14 bases between. The CDR3 is made up of 15 amino acids. CDR3 coding DNA: TGTGCCAGTAGTAATGGGAGGAGGCAAACAGATACGCAGTATTTT. It is translated as CASSNGRRQTDTQYF.

The chain combines TRBV6-5 with TRBJ1-1; D is perhaps TRBD1 (6 bases). Trimming stripped 5 bases from V and 7 bases from J, with 14 bases between. Germline V lookup: CDR1 MNHEY, CDR2 SVGAGI. This CDR3 is 13 amino acids long. CDR3 amino acids: CASSNRVPGEAFF. The CDR3 region has the DNA TGTGCCAGCAGTAACAGGGTGCCCGGTGAAGCTTTCTTT.

This clone was observed a few times. The chain carries TRBV6-6 and TRBJ2-7, with 9 bases lining up with TRBD1. Germline V CDR1 and CDR2: MNHNY, SVGAGI (reference sequence). The CDR3 runs to 15 residues. Trimming removed 6 bases from V and 2 bases from J; junction bases left unmatched: 8. CDR3 sequence reads: CASSQSGTGPYEQYF. In nucleotides, the CDR3 is TGTGCCAGCAGCCAGTCCGGGACAGGGCCCTACGAGCAGTACTTC.

This chain connects TRBV27 to TRBJ2-1; 10 bases line up with TRBD2. The J segment lost 8 bases and the V segment lost 2 bases, leaving 18 bases of the junction unmatched. This CDR3 contains 19 residues. The germline V gene has CDR1 MNHEY and CDR2 SMNVEV (reference sequence). DNA for the CDR3: TGTGCCAGCAGTTTAGAGGAGAATAGCGGGAGGCTCGGGTGGGATGAGCAGTTCTTC. Encoded protein: CASSLEENSGRLGWDEQFF.

V gene TRBV6-5 combines with J gene TRBJ1-2; 12 bases line up with TRBD1. V dropped 0 bases and J dropped 7; count of bases not matched to a gene: 6. The CDR3 runs 16 residues. From germline, CDR1 is MNHEY and CDR2 SVGAGI. CDR3 DNA sequence: TGTGCCAGCAGTTACTCGTTCCCGGGACAGGGGGCTGGCTACACCTTC. As protein: CASSYSFPGQGAGYTF.

This rearrangement joins TRBV10-3 to TRBJ1-5, with D perhaps TRBD1 (6 bases). The ends were cut back, 4 bases at V and 7 bases at J, with 11 bases in the middle. Germline V gives CDR1 ENHRY, CDR2 SYGVKD. This CDR3 contains 13 residues. CDR3 nucleotides: TGTGCCATCAGTGGTGAGGGGGGGCAGCCCCAGCATTTT. Translated, it gives CAISGEGGQPQHF.

The chain recombines TRBV28 with TRBJ2-3; D gene ambiguous. The CDR3 runs to 11 residues. Germline assignment: CDR1 MDHEN and CDR2 SYDVKM. V gave up 6 bases and J gave up 2 bases, with 3 bases separating them. CDR3 DNA: TGTGCCAGCAGGTACACAGATACGCAGTATTTT. It translates to CASRYTDTQYF.

This chain connects TRBV5-5 to TRBJ2-2; D may be TRBD2 (6 bases). V dropped 0 bases and J dropped 1 base, with 10 bases sitting between them. CDR1 SGHKS and CDR2 YYEKEE come from the germline V gene (reference sequence). The CDR3 has 16 amino acids. The CDR3 DNA follows: TGTGCCAGCAGCTTGGTGGGGACTGGGAACACCGGGGAGCTGTTTTTT. Encoded protein: CASSLVGTGNTGELFF.

The rearrangement uses TRBV27 and TRBJ2-2; D unresolved. The CDR3 is 13 amino acids. Trimming took off 5 bases at V and 0 bases at J, with 4 bases between the two ends. The germline V gene encodes CDR1 MNHEY and CDR2 SMNVEV (reference sequence). The CDR3 loop reads CASSHSNTGELFF. The DNA of the CDR3 is TGTGCCAGCAGTCATTCGAACACCGGGGAGCTGTTTTTT.

The chain recombines TRBV30 with TRBJ1-1, with a possible D match to TRBD1 (6 bases). The CDR3 runs to 13 residues. Germline V CDR1 and CDR2: GTSNPN, SVGIG (reference sequence). Deletions cut 1 base from V and 5 bases from J, with 11 bases between. The chain's CDR3 is CAWSGQGITEAFF. DNA of the CDR3: TGTGCCTGGAGTGGGCAGGGGATAACTGAAGCTTTCTTT.

The V call is TRBV27, the J call TRBJ2-7; TRBD1 matches 9 bases. CDR3 size: 15 residues. Trimming at V came to 1 base and at J to 8 bases, leaving 9 bases not matched to a gene. CDR1 is MNHEY and CDR2 is SMNVEV in the germline V gene (reference sequence). The DNA for the CDR3 is TGTGCCAGCAGTTTATTGGGGGCGACAGGGGGGAAGCAGTACTTC. Translating gives CASSLLGATGGKQYF.